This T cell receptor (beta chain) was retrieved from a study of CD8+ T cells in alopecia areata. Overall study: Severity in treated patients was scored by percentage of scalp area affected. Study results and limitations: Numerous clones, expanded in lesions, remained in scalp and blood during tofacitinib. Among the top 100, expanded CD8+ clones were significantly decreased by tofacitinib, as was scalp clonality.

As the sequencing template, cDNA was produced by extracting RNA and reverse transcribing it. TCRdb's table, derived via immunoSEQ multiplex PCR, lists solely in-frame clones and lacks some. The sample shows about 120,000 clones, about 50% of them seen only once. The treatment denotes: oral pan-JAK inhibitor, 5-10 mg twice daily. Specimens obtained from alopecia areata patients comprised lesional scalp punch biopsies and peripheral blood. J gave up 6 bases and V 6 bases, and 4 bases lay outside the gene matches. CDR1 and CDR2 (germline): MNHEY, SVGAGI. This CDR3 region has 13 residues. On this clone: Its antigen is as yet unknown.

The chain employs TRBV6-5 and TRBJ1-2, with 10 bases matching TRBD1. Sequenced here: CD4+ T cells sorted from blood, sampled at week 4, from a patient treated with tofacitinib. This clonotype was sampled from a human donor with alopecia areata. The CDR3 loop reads CASSQGQGNGYTF. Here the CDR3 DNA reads TGTGCCAGCAGCCAGGGACAGGGGAATGGCTACACCTTC.